The present T cell receptor (beta chain) was sequenced within a study of T cell responses to AZD1222 COVID-19 vaccine. Study results and limitations: After two AZD1222 doses, spike-specific TCR breadth and depth rose versus day 0. Regions left unmutated in variants are reportedly the target of nearly half of spike-specific TCRs.

Comment on this clone: The antigen is not known.

The repertoire was sequenced with immunoSEQ multiplex PCR; TCRdb's copy has only in-frame clones and lacks some. This sample has some 150,000 clones, with 85% to 90% found just once. Germline CDR1 is LNHDA and CDR2 is SQIVND (reference sequence). The CDR3 totals 13 residues. Trimming removed 8 bases from V and 1 base from J, with 12 bases in between. The origin of this receptor is an adult who received the AZD1222 COVID-19 vaccine. This chain connects TRBV19 to TRBJ2-7, with no clear D. The sequenced sample was peripheral blood, obtained 28 days after the second AZD1222 dose. In nucleotides, the CDR3 is TGTGCCAGTGCTTCCGTCCCTTCCTACGAGCAGTACTTC. Translated, it gives CASASVPSYEQYF.